This TCR beta chain was identified during a study of blood T cell repertoires in COVID-19. Germline CDR1 SGHNT, CDR2 YYREEE (reference sequence). V was pared by 1 base and J by 3 bases, with 11 bases of the junction left unmatched. The CDR3 totals 17 residues. The assay was immunoSEQ multiplex PCR, and TCRdb's table has in-frame clones only and misses some. This repertoire shows more than 85,000 clones, 85% found once; its top ten account for about 3.8%. This chain joins TRBV5-4 and TRBJ2-7; 9 bases align to TRBD2. The source material was peripheral blood. This TCR was recovered from a man aged 50 to 59 with acute or convalescent COVID-19. The CDR3 is CASSLKVELAGHYEQYF. DNA of the CDR3: TGTGCCAGCAGCTTGAAAGTTGAGCTAGCGGGACACTACGAGCAGTACTTC.